The entry that follows covers one T cell receptor beta chain sequence. Germline assignment: CDR1 LGHDT and CDR2 YNNKEL (reference sequence). The V segment lost 1 base and the J segment 4 bases; nucleotides outside the gene matches: 6. The CDR3 is 17 amino acids. Data came from immunoSEQ multiplex PCR; TCRdb stores just in-frame clones and leaves some out. The sample lists more than 250,000 clones; under 90% were seen once. These data originate in a study of blood T cell repertoires in COVID-19. The V and J genes are TRBV3-1 (or the pseudogene TRBV3-2) and TRBJ2-5, with TRBD2 identical over 13 bases. This receptor was identified in a human donor in a cohort sampled during active COVID-19. The sample consisted of peripheral blood. DNA of the CDR3: TGTGCCAGCAGCCAAGGGATACTAGCGGGGGGGCGAGAGACCCAGTACTTC. This encodes CASSQGILAGGRETQYF.